Shown below are 17 T cell receptor beta chains from a single sample sequenced in a study of T-cell reconstitution after alpha-beta-depleted transplantation in children. For TCRbeta, the library was prepared with unique molecular identifiers. TCRdb re-analysed the PCR reads in MiXCR, keeping a single row per CDR3 protein. The table shows more than 200,000 distinct CDR3 sequences, with about 8.8% occurring only once. The specimen comprised PBMCs from the stem cell graft donor, sampled from the stem cell graft. Receptors were obtained from a human donor who donated a stem cell graft to a child with SCID.

The chain links TRBV10-3 to TRBJ2-6, with TRBD1 matching over 7 bases. The CDR3 is made up of 18 amino acids. CDR1 is ENHRY, CDR2 SYGVKD, per germline. The V gene end was trimmed by 4 bases and the J gene end by 2 bases; junction bases not matched to a gene: 11. CDR3 amino acids: CAISGWETGKTGANVLTF. CDR3 coding DNA: TGTGCCATCAGTGGGTGGGAGACAGGGAAGACTGGGGCCAACGTCCTGACTTTC.

This clonotype occurred many times. The chain carries TRBV7-2 and TRBJ2-3; TRBD2 aligns across 7 bases. V shed 4 bases, J shed 4 bases, and the junction held 8 bases outside the gene matches. The CDR3 spans 15 residues. CDR1 is SGHTA and CDR2 is FQGNSA in the germline V gene. The CDR3 sequence is CASSSEGLGADTQYF. The CDR3 DNA sequence: TGTGCCAGCAGCTCCGAAGGACTAGGCGCAGATACGCAGTATTTT. The full variable domain, with the rest looked up from reference TRBV7-2 and TRBJ2-3, is GAGVSQSPSNKVTEKGKDVELRCDPISGHTALYWYRQSLGQGLEFLIYFQGNSAPDKSGLPSDRFSAERTGGSVSTLTIQRTQQEDSAVYLCASSSEGLGADTQYFGPGTRLTVL.

Note on this clonotype: This sequence may be a read error, since a much larger clone differs from it by one base. The CDR3 reads CASSQQGSHEQYF. Here the CDR3 DNA reads TGTGCCAGCAGCCAACAGGGATCCCACGAGCAGTACTTC. This chain joins TRBV14 and TRBJ2-7; weak D call: TRBD1 (5 bases). The CDR3 totals 13 residues. From germline, CDR1 is SGHDN and CDR2 FVKESK. Between the trimmed V and J ends, which lost 2 bases and 5 bases, there was a span of 10 bases.

This clonotype has a count of ten or more. The chain recombines TRBV3-1 with TRBJ1-6; D remains unclear. The germline V gene has CDR1 LGHDT and CDR2 YNNKEL (reference sequence). This CDR3 region has 14 residues. V lost 3 bases to trimming and J lost 12 bases, with 15 bases between them. The CDR3 DNA is TGTGCCAGCAGCCAGATTGCAGGCACTAAACCCCTCCACTTT. It encodes CASSQIAGTKPLHF.

This clonotype was seen at least ten times. CDR3 protein: CASSRSKLTDTQYF. The DNA for the CDR3 is TGTGCCAGCAGTCGGAGTAAACTCACAGATACGCAGTATTTT. The chain combines TRBV2 with TRBJ2-3; D is unresolved. CDR1 is SNHLY and CDR2 is FYNNEI in the germline V gene. Trimming removed 5 bases at V and 2 bases at J, with 11 bases between. The CDR3 has 14 amino acids. Variable domain in full (rest from reference TRBV2 and TRBJ2-3): EPEVTQTPSHQVTQMGQEVILRCVPISNHLYFYWYRQILGQKVEFLVSFYNNEISEKSEIFDDQFSVERPDGSNFTLKIRSTKLEDSAMYFCASSRSKLTDTQYFGPGTRLTVL.

This clonotype was seen repeatedly, ten times or more. The gene calls are TRBV2 and TRBJ2-1; 7 positions match TRBD1. The trim removed 8 bases at V and 9 bases at J, leaving 13 bases unmatched. The CDR3 extends over 14 amino acids. Looked up from germline, CDR1 is SNHLY and CDR2 is FYNNEI. The CDR3 DNA is TGTGCCAGCGGAAGGGACAGTTATTCGGGTGAGCAGTTCTTC. Translated, it gives CASGRDSYSGEQFF.

This clonotype was seen ten or more times. V gene TRBV5-1 combines with J gene TRBJ2-1; a possible D gene is TRBD1 (6 bases). Germline V gene sequence: CDR1 SGHRS, CDR2 YFSETQ. Trimming removed 0 bases at V and 9 bases at J, with 16 bases between. This CDR3 comprises 15 residues. The DNA of the CDR3 is TGCGCCAGCAGCTTGGCAGGGGAGATTTTCAGTGAGCAGTTCTTC. This translates into CASSLAGEIFSEQFF.

This clonotype has ten or more counts. This rearrangement joins TRBV12-3 or TRBV12-4 to TRBJ1-6; D perhaps matches TRBD1 (6 bases). The length of the CDR3 is 17 residues. Trimming stripped 6 bases from V and 0 bases from J, with 15 bases between. Written as DNA, the CDR3 is TGTGCCAGCAGCCCCGGGACACTGGGCTCCTATAATTCACCCCTCCACTTT. Translated: CASSPGTLGSYNSPLHF.

V gene TRBV19 combines with J gene TRBJ1-5, with 7 bases matching TRBD1. From germline, CDR1 is LNHDA and CDR2 SQIVND (reference sequence). The junction had 5 bases not matched to a gene; V was cut back by 6 bases and J by 0 bases. The CDR3 extends over 15 amino acids. CDR3 region: CASRLQGYSNQPQHF. DNA for the CDR3: TGTGCCAGTAGACTACAGGGGTATAGCAATCAGCCCCAGCATTTT. The full variable domain, with the rest looked up from reference TRBV19 and TRBJ1-5, is DGGITQSPKYLFRKEGQNVTLSCEQNLNHDAMYWYRQDPGQGLRLIYYSQIVNDFQKGDIAEGYSVSREKKESFPLTVTSAQKNPTAFYLCASRLQGYSNQPQHFGDGTRLSIL.

This clonotype was found many times. The chain couples TRBV5-1 to TRBJ2-7; D is perhaps TRBD2 (5 bases). This CDR3 is 12 amino acids long. Trimming pared 2 bases from V and 2 bases from J, leaving 5 bases between. Germline lookup yields CDR1 SGHRS and CDR2 YFSETQ. Here the CDR3 reads CASSFGAYEQYF. CDR3 in DNA: TGCGCCAGCAGCTTCGGGGCCTACGAGCAGTACTTC.

Ten or more counts support this clonotype. This chain joins TRBV5-1 and TRBJ2-7, with D uncertain. The V end lost 1 base, the J end lost 3 bases, and 8 bases lay between the germline ends. The CDR3 consists of 13 residues. In germline, CDR1 is SGHRS, CDR2 YFSETQ. The CDR3 DNA reads as TGCGCCAGCAGCTTGCTCCAGGACTACGAGCAGTACTTC. Its protein is CASSLLQDYEQYF.

This clonotype was picked up many times. The gene calls are TRBV5-1 and TRBJ2-3; 8 positions agree with TRBD2. CDR1 and CDR2 from the germline V gene are SGHRS and YFSETQ. Trimming removed 9 bases from V and 0 bases from J; junction bases left unmatched: 6. The CDR3 consists of 14 residues. The CDR3, as DNA: TGCGCCACCAAGCGGGGGCAAAGCACAGATACGCAGTATTTT. It encodes CATKRGQSTDTQYF.

This clonotype was seen repeatedly, ten times or more. This chain joins TRBV30 and TRBJ1-2; D unresolved. V was cut by 3 bases and J by 8 bases, with 13 bases left in between. The V gene's germline CDR1 is GTSNPN and CDR2 SVGIG (reference sequence). The CDR3 loop spans 12 amino acids. The CDR3 is CAWSASLGGYTF. CDR3 DNA: TGTGCCTGGAGCGCCTCCCTGGGCGGCTACACCTTC.

Ten or more counts support this clonotype. This chain links TRBV20-1 with TRBJ1-5; 7 nucleotides agree with TRBD1. In germline, CDR1 is DFQATT, CDR2 SNEGSKA (reference sequence). Trimming took 0 bases from V and 0 from J; bases not matched to a gene: 2. CDR3 size: 15 residues. In nucleotides, the CDR3 is TGCAGTGCTAGAGAGGGACAGCATAGCAATCAGCCCCAGCATTTT. Its protein is CSAREGQHSNQPQHF.

In the case of this clonotype: This may stem from a read error, because a much larger clone lies one nucleotide away. V is TRBV7-2 and J is TRBJ2-7; D is unresolved. This CDR3 has 13 residues. Germline V gives CDR1 SGHTA, CDR2 FQGNSA. CDR3 nucleotides: TGTGCCGGCAGCTTCGGGCGGACCTACGAGCAGTACTTC. This sequence encodes CAGSFGRTYEQYF.

About this clonotype: A junction end diverges from the germline sequence, so it may reflect a read error. The V call is TRBV5-6, the J call TRBJ2-7; possibly TRBD1 or TRBD2 for D (6 bases each). Germline-derived CDR1 and CDR2 are SGHDT and YYEEEE. CDR3 length: 13 residues. CDR3 loop: CASSRGLSCEQYF. In nucleotides, the CDR3 is TGTGCCAGCAGCCGGGGGCTCTCCTGCGAGCAGTACTTC.

At least ten counts were recorded for this clonotype. The gene calls are TRBV12-3 or TRBV12-4 and TRBJ1-6; TRBD1 is a possible D gene (5 bases). CDR3 length: 14 residues. V was shortened by 1 base and J by 7 bases, with 8 bases between the two germline ends. The DNA of the CDR3 is TGTGCCAGCAGTTTAGGCAGGGTCAATTCACCCCTCCACTTT. Translation: CASSLGRVNSPLHF.